These 20 T cell receptor beta chains originate from one sample sequenced in a study of T cell responses to AZD1222 COVID-19 vaccine. Method: immunoSEQ multiplex PCR; TCRdb's copy keeps in-frame clones and lacks some. Found here are around 150,000 clones, 75% to 90% of them singletons; the top ten hold about 4%. The sample in question was peripheral blood, obtained on day 0 of AZD1222 vaccination. All receptors come from an adult in good health.

V usage is TRBV19 and J usage is TRBJ1-4; 8 bases are shared with TRBD1. The J segment lost 6 bases and the V segment lost 1 base, leaving 4 bases of the junction unmatched. From germline, CDR1 is LNHDA and CDR2 SQIVND (reference sequence). This CDR3 region has 15 residues. CDR3 in DNA: TGTGCCAGTAGTATAGCCAGGGGGCGCCATGAAAAACTGTTTTTT. Translating it yields CASSIARGRHEKLFF.

The CDR3 is CASSPQPPGHTKETQYF. CDR3 DNA: TGTGCCAGCTCACCACAGCCCCCGGGACATACAAAAGAGACCCAGTACTTC. This chain uses TRBV18 with TRBJ2-5, with D perhaps TRBD1 (6 bases). The CDR3 has 17 residues. V lost 1 base, J lost 3 bases, and 18 bases lay in between. The germline gives CDR1 KGHSH, CDR2 LQKENI.

The rearrangement uses TRBV30 and TRBJ1-4; D not resolved. The CDR3 sequence is 13 residues long. The V end was cut by 5 bases, the J end by 6 bases, with 13 bases between. The germline V gene has CDR1 GTSNPN and CDR2 SVGIG (reference sequence). The CDR3 protein is CAWDTRRDEKLFF. The CDR3 DNA reads as TGTGCCTGGGACACCCGACGGGATGAAAAACTGTTTTTT. Variable domain in full (rest from reference TRBV30 and TRBJ1-4): SQTIHQWPATLVQPVGSPLSLECTVEGTSNPNLYWYRQAAGRGLQLLFYSVGIGQISSEVPQNLSASRPQDRQFILSSKKLLLSDSGFYLCAWDTRRDEKLFFGSGTQLSVL.

This chain links TRBV5-1 with TRBJ1-3; 7 bases agree with TRBD1. Trimming removed 4 bases from V and 0 bases from J; junction bases left unmatched: 7. The V gene's germline CDR1 is SGHRS and CDR2 YFSETQ. The CDR3 spans 16 residues. Written as DNA, the CDR3 is TGCGCCAGCAGCCTAAGACAGGGAGCCTCTGGAAACACCATATATTTT. Translation: CASSLRQGASGNTIYF.

This chain links TRBV7-3 with TRBJ2-3; D is ambiguous. The CDR3 is 14 residues long. Germline V gives CDR1 SGHTA, CDR2 FQGTGA. The V and J ends lost 1 base and 0 bases respectively, with 5 bases between them. The CDR3 spells CASSLMQSTDTQYF. The CDR3 DNA is TGTGCCAGCAGCTTAATGCAGAGCACAGATACGCAGTATTTT.

The V and J genes are TRBV19 and TRBJ1-1, with no clear D. The CDR3 loop spans 13 amino acids. Trimming took 9 bases from V and 5 from J, leaving 16 bases between them. Germline CDR1 is LNHDA and CDR2 is SQIVND (reference sequence). The CDR3 spells CASSVEGGTEAFF. The CDR3 nucleotides are TGTGCCAGCTCCGTAGAGGGAGGAACTGAAGCTTTCTTT.

This clone appeared a few times. The J gene is TRBJ1-2, the V gene TRBV11-2, with 7 bases aligning to TRBD1. Germline V lookup: CDR1 SGHAT, CDR2 FQNNGV. Trimming at V came to 0 bases and at J to 3 bases, leaving 4 bases not matched to a gene. This CDR3 spans 15 amino acids. The CDR3 spells CASSLEFRGHYGYTF. CDR3 in DNA: TGTGCCAGCAGCTTAGAATTTAGGGGGCACTATGGCTACACCTTC. The complete variable domain, with remaining parts taken from reference TRBV11-2 and TRBJ1-2, reads EAGVAQSPRYKIIEKRQSVAFWCNPISGHATLYWYQQILGQGPKLLIQFQNNGVVDDSQLPKDRFSAERLKGVDSTLKIQPAKLEDSAVYLCASSLEFRGHYGYTFGSGTRLTVV.

The rearrangement links TRBV3-1 (or the pseudogene TRBV3-2) to TRBJ1-1; 8 positions agree with TRBD1. This CDR3 has 18 residues. V dropped 0 bases and J dropped 1; count of bases not matched to a gene: 10. Per the germline V gene, CDR1 is LGHDT and CDR2 is YNNKEL (reference sequence). For the CDR3, the DNA is TGTGCCAGCAGCCAAGATTTTAGAACAGGGGGGAAGAACACTGAAGCTTTCTTT. Protein sequence: CASSQDFRTGGKNTEAFF.

The rearrangement uses TRBV21-1 and TRBJ2-1; the DNA was not used to check the table's D call, TRBD2. TRBV21-1 is marked as a pseudogene. The CDR3 loop spans 12 amino acids. CDR3 residues: CATIYRHNEQFF. As DNA, the CDR3 is TGCGCTACTATTTATAGACACAATGAGCAGTTCTTC.

This clone occurred once. The chain joins TRBV7-9 to TRBJ1-4, with 7 bases aligning to TRBD1. V lost 5 bases and J lost 7; bases outside the gene matches: 10. CDR1 is SEHNR, CDR2 FQNEAQ, per germline (reference sequence). This CDR3 is 15 amino acids long. The CDR3 nucleotides read TGTGCCAGCAGCGTAGACAGGGTTAGAGGTGAAAAACTGTTTTTT. This encodes CASSVDRVRGEKLFF.

The chain employs TRBV7-2 and TRBJ1-5; D unclear. The CDR3 contains 13 residues. V was clipped by 3 bases and J by 11 bases, with 14 bases between them. In germline, CDR1 is SGHTA, CDR2 FQGNSA. The CDR3 sequence: CASSLGGPSAQHF. DNA of the CDR3: TGTGCCAGCAGCTTGGGAGGGCCGTCGGCCCAGCATTTT.

The chain is built from TRBV28 and TRBJ2-6; either TRBD1 or TRBD2 may fit D (5 bases each). The germline gives CDR1 MDHEN, CDR2 SYDVKM. This CDR3 comprises 18 residues. Trimming left V 7 bases short and J 0 bases short, with 19 bases between. This CDR3 reads CASNPSGTDSSGANVLTF. The CDR3 DNA is TGTGCCAGCAACCCCTCCGGGACGGATTCCTCTGGGGCCAACGTCCTGACTTTC.

V and J are TRBV3-1 (or the pseudogene TRBV3-2) and TRBJ1-6; the match to TRBD1 covers 7 bases. J lost 1 base, V lost 3 bases, and 6 bases had no gene match. The germline V gene encodes CDR1 LGHDT and CDR2 YNNKEL (reference sequence). The CDR3 sequence is 17 residues long. DNA of the CDR3: TGTGCCAGCAGCCAGAGACAGGGAAGTTCCTATAATTCACCCCTCCACTTT. Translation gives CASSQRQGSSYNSPLHF.

The chain combines TRBV19 with TRBJ1-2; 8 bases agree with TRBD1. The trim removed 1 base at V and 4 bases at J, leaving 8 bases unmatched. The germline CDR1 and CDR2 sequences are LNHDA and SQIVND (reference sequence). This CDR3 is 16 amino acids long. The chain's CDR3 is CASSIASRGLGYGYTF. The CDR3 nucleotides are TGTGCCAGTAGTATAGCGAGCAGGGGGCTTGGCTATGGCTACACCTTC.

The rearrangement joins TRBV9 to TRBJ2-6; 8 bases map to TRBD1. Germline V gene lookup returns CDR1 SGDLS and CDR2 YYNGEE. J lost 2 bases, V lost 3 bases, and 13 bases had no gene match. CDR3 length: 19 amino acids. The CDR3 loop is CASSGIWRQGLTGANVLTF. The CDR3, as DNA: TGTGCCAGCAGCGGAATATGGAGACAGGGGCTAACTGGGGCCAACGTCCTGACTTTC.

The chain has TRBV9 and TRBJ2-3; D is unclear. CDR1 is SGDLS, CDR2 YYNGEE, per germline. The CDR3 is 14 residues long. The ends were cut back, 0 bases at V and 6 bases at J, with 11 bases in the middle. The CDR3 DNA sequence: TGTGCCAGCAGCGTAGCCAGTCAGGCCGATACGCAGTATTTT. It is translated as CASSVASQADTQYF. Complete variable domain (other parts from reference TRBV9 and TRBJ2-3): DSGVTQTPKHLITATGQRVTLRCSPRSGDLSVYWYQQSLDQGLQFLIQYYNGEERAKGNILERFSAQQFPDLHSELNLSSLELGDSALYFCASSVASQADTQYFGPGTRLTVL.

V is TRBV5-4 and J is TRBJ2-3; 8 bases are a match to TRBD2. The V gene end was trimmed by 2 bases and the J gene end by 1 base; junction bases not matched to a gene: 3. CDR1 and CDR2 (germline): SGHNT, YYREEE (reference sequence). The CDR3 covers 15 residues. The CDR3 here is CASSFTGGGTDTQYF. CDR3 coding DNA: TGTGCCAGCAGCTTCACCGGGGGGGGCACAGATACGCAGTATTTT.

The rearrangement joins TRBV11-2 to TRBJ1-1; possibly TRBD1 for D (5 bases). The CDR3 has 13 residues. Germline CDR1 reads SGHAT; CDR2 reads FQNNGV. With 8 bases removed from V and 0 bases from J, the gap between germline ends came to 10 bases. CDR3 bases: TGTGCCAGCTGGGGGGTAATGAACACTGAAGCTTTCTTT. It yields the protein CASWGVMNTEAFF.

The V and J genes are TRBV5-6 and TRBJ1-1; 7 bases line up with TRBD1. After removal of 3 bases from V and 3 bases from J, the junction contained 2 bases not matched to a gene. The CDR3 length is 13 residues. Germline CDR1 and CDR2: SGHDT and YYEEEE. CDR3 DNA: TGTGCCAGCAGCTCAACAGGGGACACTGAAGCTTTCTTT. It specifies CASSSTGDTEAFF.

V is TRBV24-1 and J is TRBJ2-2, with 8 bases matching TRBD1. The CDR3 covers 15 residues. Germline V gene data show CDR1 as KGHDR and CDR2 as SFDVKD. V shed 2 bases and J 5 bases; nucleotides not matched to a gene: 3. In DNA form, the CDR3 reads TGTGCCACCAGTGATTCCAGGGGGCAAACCGGGGAGCTGTTTTTT. Its protein product is CATSDSRGQTGELFF.